This T cell receptor (beta chain) was sequenced for a study of glioma-infiltrating T cells after dendritic cell vaccination. Across the study: Treatment, given 2003 to 2012, was autologous tumor lysate-pulsed dendritic cell vaccination.

Noted time point: after dendritic cell vaccination, including at tumor progression/relapse. The V segment lost 1 base and the J segment 4 bases; nucleotides outside the gene matches: 7. The CDR3 is 16 residues long. Per the germline V gene, CDR1 is SGHAT and CDR2 is FQNNGV. Here immunoSEQ multiplex PCR was the method, and the copy in TCRdb shows in-frame clones only, minus some. This sample yields more than 75,000 clones, of which around four fifths are seen a single time; 5.5% to 8% belongs to the top ten. Source: blood, taken after dendritic cell vaccination. The clonotype was recovered from a human donor with glioblastoma. The V and J genes are TRBV11-2 and TRBJ2-5; 9 bases line up with TRBD2. The CDR3, as DNA: TGTGCCAGCAGCTTAGGGGCGGGGGGGACGGGAGAGACCCAGTACTTC. Residues: CASSLGAGGTGETQYF. Drawing the rest from reference TRBV11-2 and TRBJ2-5, the complete variable domain is EAGVAQSPRYKIIEKRQSVAFWCNPISGHATLYWYQQILGQGPKLLIQFQNNGVVDDSQLPKDRFSAERLKGVDSTLKIQPAKLEDSAVYLCASSLGAGGTGETQYFGPGTRLLVL.